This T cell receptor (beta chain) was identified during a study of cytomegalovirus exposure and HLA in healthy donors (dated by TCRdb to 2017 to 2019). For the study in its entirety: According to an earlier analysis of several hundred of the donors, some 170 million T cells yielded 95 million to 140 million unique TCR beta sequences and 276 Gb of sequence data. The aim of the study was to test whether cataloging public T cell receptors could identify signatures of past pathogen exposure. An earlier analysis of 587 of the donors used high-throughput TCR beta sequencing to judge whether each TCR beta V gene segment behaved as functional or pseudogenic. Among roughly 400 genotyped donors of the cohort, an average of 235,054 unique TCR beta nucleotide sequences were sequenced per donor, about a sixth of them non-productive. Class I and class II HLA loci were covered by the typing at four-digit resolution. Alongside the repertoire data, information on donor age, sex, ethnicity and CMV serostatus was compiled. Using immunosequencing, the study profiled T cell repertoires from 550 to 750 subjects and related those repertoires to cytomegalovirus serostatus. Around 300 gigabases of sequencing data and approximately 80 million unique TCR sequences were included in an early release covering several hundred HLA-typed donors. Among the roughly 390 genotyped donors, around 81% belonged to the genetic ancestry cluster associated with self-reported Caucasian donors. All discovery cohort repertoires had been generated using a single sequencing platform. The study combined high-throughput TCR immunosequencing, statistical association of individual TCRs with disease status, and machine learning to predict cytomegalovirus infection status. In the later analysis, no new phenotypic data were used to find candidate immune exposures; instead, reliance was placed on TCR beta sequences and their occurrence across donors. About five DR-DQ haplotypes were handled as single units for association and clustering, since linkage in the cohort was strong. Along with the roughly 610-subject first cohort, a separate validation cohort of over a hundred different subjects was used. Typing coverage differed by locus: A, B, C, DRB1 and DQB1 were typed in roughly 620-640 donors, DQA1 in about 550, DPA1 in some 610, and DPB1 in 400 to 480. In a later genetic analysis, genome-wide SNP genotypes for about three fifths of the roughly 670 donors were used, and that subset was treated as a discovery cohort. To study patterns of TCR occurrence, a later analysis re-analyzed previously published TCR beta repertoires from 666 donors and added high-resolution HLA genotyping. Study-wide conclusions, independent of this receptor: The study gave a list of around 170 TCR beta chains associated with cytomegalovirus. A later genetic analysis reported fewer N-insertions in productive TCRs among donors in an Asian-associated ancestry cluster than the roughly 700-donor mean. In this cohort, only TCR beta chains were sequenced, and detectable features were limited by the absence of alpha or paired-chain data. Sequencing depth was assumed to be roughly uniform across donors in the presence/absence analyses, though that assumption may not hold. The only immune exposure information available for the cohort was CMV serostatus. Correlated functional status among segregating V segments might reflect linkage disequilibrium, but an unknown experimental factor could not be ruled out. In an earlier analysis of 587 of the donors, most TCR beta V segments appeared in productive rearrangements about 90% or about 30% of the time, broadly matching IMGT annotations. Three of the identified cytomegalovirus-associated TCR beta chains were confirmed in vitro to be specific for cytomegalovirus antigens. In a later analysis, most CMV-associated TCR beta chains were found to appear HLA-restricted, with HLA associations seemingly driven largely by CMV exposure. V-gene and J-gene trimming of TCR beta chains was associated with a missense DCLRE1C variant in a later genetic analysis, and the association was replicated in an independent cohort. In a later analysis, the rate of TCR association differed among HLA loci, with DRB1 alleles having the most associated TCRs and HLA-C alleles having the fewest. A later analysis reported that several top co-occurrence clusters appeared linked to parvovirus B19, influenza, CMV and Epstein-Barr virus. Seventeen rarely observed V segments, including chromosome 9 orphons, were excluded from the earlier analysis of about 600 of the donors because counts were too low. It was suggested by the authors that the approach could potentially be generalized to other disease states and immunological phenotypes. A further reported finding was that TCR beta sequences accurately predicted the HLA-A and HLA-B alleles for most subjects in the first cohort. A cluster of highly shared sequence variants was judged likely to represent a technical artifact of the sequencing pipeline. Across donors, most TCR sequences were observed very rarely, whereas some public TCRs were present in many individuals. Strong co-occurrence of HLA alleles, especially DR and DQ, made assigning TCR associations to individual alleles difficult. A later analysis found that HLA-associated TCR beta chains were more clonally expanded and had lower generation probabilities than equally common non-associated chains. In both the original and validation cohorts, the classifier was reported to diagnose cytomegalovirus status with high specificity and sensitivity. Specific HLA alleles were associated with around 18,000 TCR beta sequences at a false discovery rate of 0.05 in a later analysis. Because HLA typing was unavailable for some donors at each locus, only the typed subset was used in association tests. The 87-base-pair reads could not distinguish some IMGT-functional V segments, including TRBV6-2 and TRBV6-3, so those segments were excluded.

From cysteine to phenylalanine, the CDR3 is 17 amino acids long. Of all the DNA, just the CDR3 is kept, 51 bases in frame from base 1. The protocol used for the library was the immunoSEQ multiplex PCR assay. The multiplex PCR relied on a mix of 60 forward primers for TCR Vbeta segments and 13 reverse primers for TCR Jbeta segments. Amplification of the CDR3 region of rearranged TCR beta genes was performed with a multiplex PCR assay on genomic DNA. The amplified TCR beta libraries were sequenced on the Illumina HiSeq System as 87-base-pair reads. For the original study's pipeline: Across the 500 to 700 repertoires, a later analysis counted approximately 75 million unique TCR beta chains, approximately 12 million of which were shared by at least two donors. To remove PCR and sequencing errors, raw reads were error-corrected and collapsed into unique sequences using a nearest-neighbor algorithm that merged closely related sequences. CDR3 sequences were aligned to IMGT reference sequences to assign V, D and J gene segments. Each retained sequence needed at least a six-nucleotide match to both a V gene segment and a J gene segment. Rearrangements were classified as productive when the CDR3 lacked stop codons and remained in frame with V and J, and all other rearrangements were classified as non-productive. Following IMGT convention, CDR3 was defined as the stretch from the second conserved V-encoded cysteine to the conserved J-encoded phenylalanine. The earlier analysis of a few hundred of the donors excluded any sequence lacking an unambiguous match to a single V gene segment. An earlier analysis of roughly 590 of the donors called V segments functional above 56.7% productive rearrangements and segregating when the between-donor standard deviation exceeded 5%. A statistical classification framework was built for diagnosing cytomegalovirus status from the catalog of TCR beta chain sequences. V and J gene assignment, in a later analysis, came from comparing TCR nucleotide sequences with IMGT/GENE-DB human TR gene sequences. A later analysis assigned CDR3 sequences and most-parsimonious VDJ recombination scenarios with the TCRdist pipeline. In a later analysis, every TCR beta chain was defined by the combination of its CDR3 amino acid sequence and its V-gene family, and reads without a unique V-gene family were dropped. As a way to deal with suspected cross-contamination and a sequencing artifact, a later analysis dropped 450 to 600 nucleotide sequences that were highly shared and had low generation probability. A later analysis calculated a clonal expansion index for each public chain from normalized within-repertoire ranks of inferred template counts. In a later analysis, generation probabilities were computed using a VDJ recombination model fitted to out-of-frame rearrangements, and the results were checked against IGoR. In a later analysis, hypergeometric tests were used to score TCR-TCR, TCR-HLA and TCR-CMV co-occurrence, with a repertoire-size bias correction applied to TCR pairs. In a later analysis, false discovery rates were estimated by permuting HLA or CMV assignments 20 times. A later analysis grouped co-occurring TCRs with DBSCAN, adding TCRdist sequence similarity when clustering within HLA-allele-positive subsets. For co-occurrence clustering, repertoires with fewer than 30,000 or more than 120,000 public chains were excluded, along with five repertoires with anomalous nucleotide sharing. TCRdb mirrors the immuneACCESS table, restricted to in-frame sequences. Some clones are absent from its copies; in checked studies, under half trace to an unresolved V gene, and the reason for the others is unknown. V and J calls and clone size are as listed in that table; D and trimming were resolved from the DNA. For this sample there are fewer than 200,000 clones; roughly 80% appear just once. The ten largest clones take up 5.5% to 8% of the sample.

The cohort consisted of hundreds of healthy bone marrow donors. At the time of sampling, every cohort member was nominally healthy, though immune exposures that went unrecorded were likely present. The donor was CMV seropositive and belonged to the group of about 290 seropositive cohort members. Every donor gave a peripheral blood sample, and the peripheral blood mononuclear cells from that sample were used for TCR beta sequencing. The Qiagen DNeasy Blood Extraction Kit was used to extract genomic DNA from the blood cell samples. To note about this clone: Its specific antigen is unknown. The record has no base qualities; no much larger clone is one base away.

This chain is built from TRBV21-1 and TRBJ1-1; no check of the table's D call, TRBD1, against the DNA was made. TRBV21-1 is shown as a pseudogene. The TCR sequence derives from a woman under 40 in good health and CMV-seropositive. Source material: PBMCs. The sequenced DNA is TGTGCCAGCAGCGACCGGGACAGCCCTGAAGGAAACACTGAAGCTTTCTTT. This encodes CASSDRDSPEGNTEAFF.